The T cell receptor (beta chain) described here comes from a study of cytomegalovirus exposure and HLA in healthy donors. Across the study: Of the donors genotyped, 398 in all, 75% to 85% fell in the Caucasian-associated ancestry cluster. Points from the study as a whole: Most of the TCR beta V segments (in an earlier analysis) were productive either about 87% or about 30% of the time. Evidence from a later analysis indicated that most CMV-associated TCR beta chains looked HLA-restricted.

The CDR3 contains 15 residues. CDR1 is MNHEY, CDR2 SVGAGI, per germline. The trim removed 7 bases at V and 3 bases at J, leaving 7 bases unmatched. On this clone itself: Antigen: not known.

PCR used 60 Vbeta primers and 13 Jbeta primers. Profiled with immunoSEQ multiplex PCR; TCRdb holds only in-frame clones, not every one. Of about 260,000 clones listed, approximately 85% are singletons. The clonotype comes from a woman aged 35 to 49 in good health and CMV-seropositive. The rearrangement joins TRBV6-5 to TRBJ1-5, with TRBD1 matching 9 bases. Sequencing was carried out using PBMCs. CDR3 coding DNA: TGTGCCAGCACCAGCCGGGACAGGGTCAATCAGCCCCAGCATTTT. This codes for CASTSRDRVNQPQHF.